These 29 T cell receptor beta chains were sequenced from one sample in a study of T cell repertoires in cytomegalovirus infection. Each CDR3 protein gets one entry after TCRdb re-called the reads with MiXCR. Here the sample spans about 140,000 distinct CDR3 sequences, 5% to 6.5% being singletons. Source material: PBMCs. The receptors were gathered from a human donor in good health (CMV status not recorded). Some clones in this sample may be carry-over from other donors' samples.

At least ten counts were recorded for this clonotype. This CDR3 is CASSLAFGGEQFF. DNA of the CDR3: TGTGCCAGCAGCTTAGCGTTCGGAGGGGAGCAGTTCTTC. V and J are TRBV7-9 and TRBJ2-1; TRBD2 is a possible D gene (6 bases). Germline V gives CDR1 SEHNR, CDR2 FQNEAQ (reference sequence). V was clipped by 0 bases and J by 10 bases, with 10 bases between them. The CDR3 runs 13 residues. Full variable domain (outside the CDR3, taken from reference TRBV7-9 and TRBJ2-1): DTGVSQNPRHKITKRGQNVTFRCDPISEHNRLYWYRQTLGQGPEFLTYFQNEAQLEKSRLLSDRFSAERPKGSFSTLEIQRTEQGDSAMYLCASSLAFGGEQFFGPGTRLTVL.

This chain connects TRBV2 to TRBJ2-7; D remains ambiguous. The V gene's germline CDR1 is SNHLY and CDR2 FYNNEI. The CDR3 consists of 14 residues. V was cut by 7 bases and J by 0 bases, with 13 bases left in between. CDR3 sequence: CASTLYRDSYEQYF. The CDR3 DNA reads as TGTGCCAGCACTCTTTACAGAGACTCCTACGAGCAGTACTTC.

This clonotype was recorded many times. This chain joins TRBV29-1 and TRBJ1-4, with a weak D call TRBD1 (5 bases). V was cut by 2 bases and J by 0 bases, with 25 bases left in between. The CDR3 consists of 20 residues. The germline V gene encodes CDR1 SQVTM and CDR2 ANQGSEA. CDR3 in amino acids: CSVEPCAKLTAAATNEKLFF. The CDR3 DNA reads as TGCAGCGTTGAACCCTGTGCTAAGCTGACAGCAGCAGCAACTAATGAAAAACTGTTTTTT. Filled out from reference TRBV29-1 and TRBJ1-4, the complete variable domain reads SAVISQKPSRDICQRGTSLTIQCQVDSQVTMMFWYRQQPGQSLTLIATANQGSEATYESGFVIDKFPISRPNLTFSTLTVSNMSPEDSSIYLCSVEPCAKLTAAATNEKLFFGSGTQLSVL.

This clonotype was observed a handful of times. The rearrangement uses TRBV20-1 and TRBJ2-3; no clear D gene. Trimming cost V 0 bases and J 5 bases, with 9 bases left between them. The germline V gene encodes CDR1 DFQATT and CDR2 SNEGSKA (reference sequence). The CDR3 runs to 13 residues. The CDR3 nucleotides read TGCAGTGCTAGAGATGCCCAGGAAGATACGCAGTATTTT. It encodes CSARDAQEDTQYF.

This clonotype was detected many times. The chain carries TRBV20-1 and TRBJ2-3; D might be TRBD2 (6 bases). This CDR3 contains 13 residues. V was trimmed by 6 bases and J by 3 bases, leaving 13 bases between them. Germline CDR1 is DFQATT and CDR2 is SNEGSKA (reference sequence). DNA of the CDR3: TGCAGTGCCCTCATCAGCGGGACAGATACGCAGTATTTT. Protein: CSALISGTDTQYF.

Many counts were recorded for this clonotype. The rearrangement joins TRBV7-2 to TRBJ2-3; 9 nucleotides line up with TRBD2. The length of the CDR3 is 15 residues. With V trimmed by 4 bases and J by 4 bases, 6 bases remained unmatched. Germline loops: CDR1 SGHTA, CDR2 FQGNSA. CDR3 region: CASSSPGGGADTQYF. DNA for the CDR3: TGTGCCAGCAGCTCCCCTGGCGGGGGGGCAGATACGCAGTATTTT.

The chain combines TRBV2 with TRBJ2-7; 11 positions agree with TRBD2. The CDR3 spans 15 residues. Germline CDR1 SNHLY, CDR2 FYNNEI. V was clipped by 7 bases and J by 5 bases; unmatched bases: 10. The CDR3: CASNLRGTSGDEQYF. The DNA for the CDR3 is TGTGCCAGCAATTTACGTGGGACTAGCGGTGACGAGCAGTACTTC.

The sample holds a few counts of this clonotype. The gene calls are TRBV4-3 and TRBJ2-1; unclear D gene. CDR1 and CDR2 (germline): LGHNA, YSLEER. Between the trimmed V and J ends, which lost 1 base and 0 bases, there was a span of 7 bases. The CDR3 totals 15 residues. The CDR3 region is CASSQGANSYNEQFF. In DNA form, the CDR3 reads TGCGCCAGCAGCCAAGGGGCGAACTCCTACAATGAGCAGTTCTTC.

This clonotype was picked up many times. The J gene is TRBJ1-1, the V gene TRBV19; 9 bases line up with TRBD1. The V segment lost 9 bases and the J segment 0 bases; nucleotides outside the gene matches: 2. The CDR3 sequence is 13 residues long. The germline CDR1 and CDR2 sequences are LNHDA and SQIVND (reference sequence). The CDR3 protein is CASRDRVNTEAFF. Here the CDR3 DNA reads TGTGCCAGCCGGGACAGGGTGAACACTGAAGCTTTCTTT.

The chain recombines TRBV24-1 with TRBJ2-2, with a weak D call TRBD2 (7 bases). CDR1 is KGHDR and CDR2 is SFDVKD in the germline V gene. The CDR3 runs to 15 residues. V was cut by 5 bases and J by 6 bases, with 15 bases left in between. The CDR3 nucleotides are TGTGCCACCAGTGCCCGGGGGGCAGACTCCGGGGAGCTGTTTTTT. Its protein product is CATSARGADSGELFF.

This clonotype has at least ten counts. The chain combines TRBV28 with TRBJ1-5; 8 bases fit TRBD1. Per germline, CDR1 MDHEN and CDR2 SYDVKM. This CDR3 is 18 amino acids long. V was clipped by 4 bases and J by 1 base; unmatched bases: 12. CDR3 sequence (DNA): TGTGCCAGCAGTTCAGAACAGGGGGGCCTTTACAGCAATCAGCCCCAGCATTTT. It encodes CASSSEQGGLYSNQPQHF.

This clonotype was detected a few times. This sequence joins TRBV11-2 and TRBJ2-7; D remains ambiguous. Trimming took off 0 bases at V and 7 bases at J, with 10 bases between the two ends. Germline V CDR1 and CDR2: SGHAT, FQNNGV. CDR3 length: 13 amino acids. The CDR3 is CASSLDLGAEQYF. For the CDR3, the DNA is TGTGCCAGCAGCTTAGATCTAGGAGCGGAGCAGTACTTC.

This clonotype was found many times. The chain links TRBV2 to TRBJ2-2; weak D call: TRBD1 (6 bases). Trimming stripped 1 base from V and 7 bases from J, with 13 bases between. From germline, CDR1 is SNHLY and CDR2 FYNNEI. CDR3 length: 15 amino acids. The CDR3 region is CASSEVRGEGGELFF. The CDR3 DNA reads TGTGCCAGCAGTGAAGTCAGGGGAGAGGGCGGGGAGCTGTTTTTT.

At least ten counts were recorded for this clonotype. The gene calls are TRBV10-3 and TRBJ2-7, with TRBD1 as a possible D gene (5 bases). CDR3 size: 14 residues. The germline V gene has CDR1 ENHRY and CDR2 SYGVKD. The V gene lost 2 bases and the J gene lost 0 bases, with 8 bases spanning the gap. CDR3 sequence reads: CAISEAGFSYEQYF. In nucleotides, the CDR3 is TGTGCCATCAGTGAGGCAGGGTTCTCCTACGAGCAGTACTTC.

This clonotype was seen repeatedly, ten times or more. The chain uses TRBV12-3 or TRBV12-4 and TRBJ2-7; 9 bases map to TRBD1. V gave up 5 bases and J gave up 3 bases; unmatched junction bases: 8. This CDR3 is 15 amino acids long. As DNA, the CDR3 is TGTGCCAGCAGTCTACAGACAGGGGGGTTCTACGAGCAGTACTTC. This sequence encodes CASSLQTGGFYEQYF.

This clonotype was recorded at least ten times. The chain combines TRBV7-8 with TRBJ1-2, with D uncertain. Trimming cost V 1 base and J 7 bases, with 7 bases left between them. Germline loops: CDR1 SGHVS, CDR2 FQNEAQ. This CDR3 contains 12 residues. The CDR3 loop is CASSLVSGGYTF. The DNA for the CDR3 is TGTGCCAGCAGCTTAGTGTCAGGTGGCTACACCTTC.

The sample holds many counts of this clonotype. The chain links TRBV29-1 to TRBJ1-1, with 9 bases matching TRBD1. The CDR3 length is 12 residues. After removal of 6 bases from V and 6 bases from J, the junction contained 5 bases not matched to a gene. Germline V gene data show CDR1 as SQVTM and CDR2 as ANQGSEA. The CDR3 spells CSVDRTGAEAFF. The CDR3 coding sequence is TGCAGCGTAGACAGGACAGGGGCTGAAGCTTTCTTT.

Remarks on this clonotype: A much larger clonotype is one base distant, so this may be a read error. The chain has TRBV12-3 or TRBV12-4 and TRBJ2-2; 7 nucleotides align to TRBD1. V dropped 7 bases and J dropped 5; count of bases not matched to a gene: 7. The CDR3 is 14 amino acids. The CDR3 bases are TGTGCCAGCAACCCGACAGGGATTACCGGGGAGCTGTTTTTT. Translating gives CASNPTGITGELFF.

This clonotype occurred a few times. The genes are TRBV2 and TRBJ2-7; TRBD1 might be the D (6 bases). The CDR3 has 16 amino acids. Germline CDR1 and CDR2: SNHLY and FYNNEI. Trimming left V 2 bases short and J 3 bases short, with 17 bases between. CDR3 residues: CASSEQGIRDLYEQYF. The DNA of the CDR3 is TGTGCCAGCAGTGAACAGGGGATAAGAGATCTCTACGAGCAGTACTTC.

This clonotype is medium-sized in the sample. The J gene is TRBJ2-6, the V gene TRBV7-2; possibly TRBD1 or TRBD2 for D (6 bases each). V lost 2 bases to trimming and J lost 2 bases, with 10 bases between them. Germline V gene lookup returns CDR1 SGHTA and CDR2 FQGNSA. The CDR3 runs to 16 residues. CDR3 residues: CASSLLGGAGANVLTF. In DNA, the CDR3 is TGTGCCAGCAGCTTACTCGGGGGCGCTGGGGCCAACGTCCTGACTTTC.

This clonotype was detected ten times or more. The rearrangement joins TRBV7-2 to TRBJ1-1; D uncertain. In germline, CDR1 is SGHTA, CDR2 FQGNSA. The CDR3 totals 13 residues. Trimming removed 1 base at V and 1 base at J, with 4 bases between. The CDR3 protein is CASSLEGNTEAFF. Here the CDR3 DNA reads TGTGCCAGCAGCTTAGAGGGGAACACTGAAGCTTTCTTT. The whole variable domain, remainder taken from reference TRBV7-2 and TRBJ1-1, is GAGVSQSPSNKVTEKGKDVELRCDPISGHTALYWYRQSLGQGLEFLIYFQGNSAPDKSGLPSDRFSAERTGGSVSTLTIQRTQQEDSAVYLCASSLEGNTEAFFGQGTRLTVV.

The V call is TRBV7-3, the J call TRBJ2-3, with 10 positions matching TRBD2. The CDR3 is 14 residues long. Germline CDR1 and CDR2: SGHTA and FQGTGA. The ends lost 4 bases at V and 5 bases at J; junction bases unmatched: 3. The CDR3 nucleotides are TGTGCCAGCAGCTCAGGACTAGCGGAAGATACGCAGTATTTT. It specifies CASSSGLAEDTQYF.

This clonotype has more than one count but fewer than ten. The chain uses TRBV7-6 and TRBJ2-5; perhaps TRBD2 as D (6 bases). The CDR3 has 14 residues. Germline assignment: CDR1 SGHVS and CDR2 FNYEAQ. Trimming removed 4 bases at V and 5 bases at J, with 14 bases between. The CDR3 here is CASSSRRVEETQYF. CDR3 nucleotides: TGTGCCAGCAGCTCGCGGAGGGTTGAGGAGACCCAGTACTTC.

The chain uses TRBV18 and TRBJ1-6; D possibly corresponds to TRBD1 (6 bases). The V end lost 3 bases, the J end lost 8 bases, and 14 bases lay between the germline ends. The CDR3 has 15 amino acids. CDR1 KGHSH and CDR2 LQKENI come from the germline V gene. CDR3 in DNA: TGTGCCAGCTCACCCAGGGGCGGAGACTATTCACCCCTCCACTTT. It specifies CASSPRGGDYSPLHF.

At least ten counts were recorded for this clonotype. V is TRBV28 and J is TRBJ1-4; 7 nucleotides align to TRBD1. The germline V gene has CDR1 MDHEN and CDR2 SYDVKM. The V segment lost 6 bases and the J segment 7 bases; nucleotides outside the gene matches: 5. This CDR3 region has 13 residues. CDR3 sequence (DNA): TGTGCCAGCAGCCAGGGGGTAGGTGAAAAACTGTTTTTT. Translation: CASSQGVGEKLFF.

The table lists this clonotype with many counts. The chain is built from TRBV19 and TRBJ1-1; 7 nucleotides line up with TRBD1. V shed 6 bases, J shed 0 bases, and the junction held 13 bases outside the gene matches. The CDR3 has 17 residues. CDR1 is LNHDA, CDR2 SQIVND, per germline (reference sequence). Here the CDR3 DNA reads TGTGCCAGTAGGTCGGGCCAGGACAGGAGGGTGAACACTGAAGCTTTCTTT. Amino acid sequence: CASRSGQDRRVNTEAFF.

In its sample, this clonotype was seen many times. This chain uses TRBV18 with TRBJ1-3; D remains ambiguous. Per the germline V gene, CDR1 is KGHSH and CDR2 is LQKENI. V was shortened by 7 bases and J by 0 bases, with 16 bases between the two germline ends. The CDR3 is made up of 16 amino acids. CDR3 protein: CASFKERFGSGNTIYF. CDR3 sequence (DNA): TGTGCCAGCTTCAAAGAGCGGTTCGGCTCTGGAAACACCATATATTTT.

The chain combines TRBV2 with TRBJ2-1; 9 bases map to TRBD1. V shed 8 bases and J 3 bases; nucleotides not matched to a gene: 5. Germline-derived CDR1 and CDR2 are SNHLY and FYNNEI. CDR3 length equals 14 residues. The CDR3 DNA follows: TGTGCCAGCTCAGGGGGACAGGGCTACAATGAGCAGTTCTTC. It encodes CASSGGQGYNEQFF. The full variable domain, in which reference TRBV2 and TRBJ2-1 provide the parts outside the CDR3, is EPEVTQTPSHQVTQMGQEVILRCVPISNHLYFYWYRQILGQKVEFLVSFYNNEISEKSEIFDDQFSVERPDGSNFTLKIRSTKLEDSAMYFCASSGGQGYNEQFFGPGTRLTVL.

Many counts were recorded for this clonotype. The chain links TRBV7-9 to TRBJ2-5; 8 bases agree with TRBD2. CDR1 is SEHNR, CDR2 FQNEAQ, per germline (reference sequence). The V segment lost 5 bases and the J segment 5 bases; nucleotides outside the gene matches: 13. This CDR3 has 16 residues. CDR3 bases: TGTGCCAGCAGCCCACCCCCGGCGGGGGGCGATGAGACCCAGTACTTC. This codes for CASSPPPAGGDETQYF.